This entry is about one TCR beta chain. Antigen specificity is unknown. It was with 60 Vbeta and 13 Jbeta primers that the PCR ran. The repertoire was sequenced with immunoSEQ multiplex PCR; TCRdb's copy has only in-frame clones and lacks some. The table lists under 250,000 clones, more than 70% of them singletons. The CDR3 consists of 14 residues. The germline CDR1 and CDR2 sequences are MNHNS and SASEGT. J gave up 1 base and V 10 bases, and 4 bases lay outside the gene matches. The source of the sample is a study of cytomegalovirus exposure and HLA in healthy donors. General observations from the study: For most TCR sequences rarity was the rule, although some public TCRs occurred in many donors. TCR beta chains numbering 164 were designated cytomegalovirus-associated.

Investigators did not record CMV serostatus for this donor. The clonotype originates from a human donor in good health. The sequenced sample was PBMCs. The rearrangement uses TRBV6-1 and TRBJ2-3; 11 bases agree with TRBD2. CDR3 nucleotides: TGTGCCACATCGGGACTAGCGGGCACAGATACGCAGTATTTT. Translating it yields CATSGLAGTDTQYF.